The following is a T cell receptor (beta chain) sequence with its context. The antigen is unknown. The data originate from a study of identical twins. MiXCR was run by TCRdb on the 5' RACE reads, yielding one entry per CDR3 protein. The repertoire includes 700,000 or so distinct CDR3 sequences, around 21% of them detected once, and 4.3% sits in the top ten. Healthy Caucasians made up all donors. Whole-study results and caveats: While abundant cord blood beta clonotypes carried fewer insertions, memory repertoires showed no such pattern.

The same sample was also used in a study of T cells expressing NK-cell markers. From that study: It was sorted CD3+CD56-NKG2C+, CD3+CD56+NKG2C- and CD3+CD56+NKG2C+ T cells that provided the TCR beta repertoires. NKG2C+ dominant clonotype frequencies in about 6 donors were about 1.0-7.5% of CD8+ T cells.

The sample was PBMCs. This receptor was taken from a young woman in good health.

The DNA for the CDR3 is TGTGCCAGCCGAGGATACCACGAACCGGGACAGGGGGCTTACGAGCAGTACTTC. Its translation is CASRGYHEPGQGAYEQYF. The chain employs TRBV6-1 and TRBJ2-7; 12 nucleotides agree with TRBD1. The V and J ends lost 8 bases and 4 bases, in that order; junction bases with no gene match: 18. CDR1 is MNHNS and CDR2 is SASEGT in the germline V gene. CDR3 size: 18 residues.